Shown below are 6 T cell receptor beta chains from a single sample sequenced in a study of early T cells in non-severe SARS-CoV-2 infection. TCRdb reanalysed the 5' RACE reads using MiXCR and keeps one entry per CDR3 protein. The sample lists about 29,000 distinct CDR3 sequences; 4.5% were seen once. The specimen was whole blood. The receptors derive from an adult who was a healthcare worker with PCR-confirmed SARS-CoV-2 infection or an uninfected control (not recorded which).

This clonotype was detected ten times or more. The CDR3 DNA reads TGTGCCAGCAGTGATGGCAGGGGGCCGCAAGAGACCCAGTACTTC. It encodes CASSDGRGPQETQYF. J is TRBJ2-5 and V is TRBV2; 8 bases align to TRBD1. J lost 2 bases, V lost 3 bases, and 5 bases had no gene match. The CDR3 is 15 amino acids. The V gene's germline CDR1 is SNHLY and CDR2 FYNNEI. The full variable domain, rest sourced from reference TRBV2 and TRBJ2-5, is EPEVTQTPSHQVTQMGQEVILRCVPISNHLYFYWYRQILGQKVEFLVSFYNNEISEKSEIFDDQFSVERPDGSNFTLKIRSTKLEDSAMYFCASSDGRGPQETQYFGPGTRLLVL.

This clonotype has at least ten counts. The chain employs TRBV2 and TRBJ2-1, with D perhaps being TRBD1 or TRBD2 (5 bases each). The V gene lost 3 bases and the J gene lost 5 bases, with 11 bases spanning the gap. Germline V gives CDR1 SNHLY, CDR2 FYNNEI. The CDR3 spans 14 residues. The DNA of the CDR3 is TGTGCCAGCAGTGATGGGACGCCGAACAATGAGCAGTTCTTC. This encodes CASSDGTPNNEQFF.

The rearrangement links TRBV3-1 to TRBJ2-1; D is unresolved. The V gene's germline CDR1 is LGHDT and CDR2 YNNKEL (reference sequence). The CDR3 length is 13 residues. Trimming took 4 bases from V and 3 from J, leaving 7 bases between them. The CDR3 nucleotides read TGTGCCAGCAGCCCAGGTAACTACAATGAGCAGTTCTTC. Translated: CASSPGNYNEQFF.

This clonotype was detected a few times. The V gene is TRBV4-1, the J gene TRBJ2-1; the D is unclear. Trimming cost V 1 base and J 4 bases, with 5 bases left between them. The CDR3 spans 13 residues. Looked up from germline, CDR1 is MGHRA and CDR2 is YSYEKL. This chain's CDR3 is CASSQARYNEQFF. The DNA for the CDR3 is TGCGCCAGCAGCCAAGCCAGGTACAATGAGCAGTTCTTC.

The rearrangement joins TRBV6-2 or TRBV6-3 to TRBJ2-2; 10 bases line up with TRBD1. Germline trimming cut 6 bases from V and 8 bases from J; bases unmatched to any gene: 6. Germline V CDR1 and CDR2: MNHEY, SVGEGT. This CDR3 spans 14 amino acids. The CDR3 DNA sequence: TGTGCCAGCAGGGACAGGGGGTTGACAGGGGAGCTGTTTTTT. The encoded protein is CASRDRGLTGELFF.

This clonotype was detected many times. V gene TRBV5-6 combines with J gene TRBJ2-7; D unresolved. Germline CDR1 is SGHDT and CDR2 is YYEEEE. V gave up 1 base and J gave up 0 bases, with 8 bases separating them. The CDR3 contains 14 residues. The CDR3 sequence: CASSLSLSSYEQYF. CDR3 coding DNA: TGTGCCAGCAGCTTGTCCCTCAGCTCCTACGAGCAGTACTTC.